The present T cell receptor (beta chain) was sequenced within a study of T cell repertoires in aging, cancer and after chemotherapy. For the study at large: Six age groups, ranging from 30 or younger to 70 or older, included the donors. Study findings and constraints: Healthy donors lost TCR diversity with age mainly through richness, cancer patients through richness and evenness. The repertoire data cannot show anything about immunological memory following chemotherapy.

The template was genomic DNA from peripheral blood, not RNA. Rearranged V-D-J TRB sequences were amplified with a mixed TRB-A/B primer pool. TCRdb redid the calling of the multiplex PCR reads with MiXCR, one entry per CDR3 protein. The sample includes 10,000 to 15,000 distinct CDR3 sequences, 35% of them seen just once. This clonotype showed up just a few times. Its specificity is unknown. Germline assignment: CDR1 MNHEY and CDR2 SMNVEV (reference sequence). Trimming left V 5 bases short and J 4 bases short, with 8 bases between. This CDR3 comprises 13 residues. Sequenced material: blood. The genes are TRBV27 and TRBJ2-2, with D unclear. This receptor was obtained from a human donor in good health. The donor label of this sample is uncertain. This CDR3 reads CASSLRGTGELFF. The CDR3 region has the DNA TGTGCCAGCAGTCTTCGCGGCACCGGGGAGCTGTTTTTT.